This TCR beta chain was observed in a study of cytomegalovirus exposure and HLA in healthy donors (dated 2017 in TCRdb). With respect to the entire study: An earlier analysis of some 600 of the donors reported around 280 Gb of sequence data and 95 million to 130 million unique TCR beta sequences obtained from about 179 million T cells. To study patterns of TCR occurrence, a later analysis re-analyzed previously published TCR beta repertoires from 550 to 800 donors and added high-resolution HLA genotyping. A later genetic analysis took genome-wide SNP genotypes for about 55% of the 666 donors and used that subset as a discovery cohort. To predict cytomegalovirus infection status, the study combined high-throughput TCR immunosequencing, statistical association of individual TCRs with disease status, and machine learning. The later analysis used no new phenotypic data to find candidate immune exposures, relying instead on TCR beta sequences and their occurrence across donors. Every repertoire in the discovery cohort had been generated on one and the same sequencing platform. Several DR-DQ haplotypes were handled as single units for association and clustering because linkage in the cohort was strong. Of the roughly 400 genotyped donors, roughly 76% were placed in the genetic ancestry cluster associated with self-reported Caucasian donors. In an earlier analysis of roughly 580 of the donors, high-throughput TCR beta sequencing was used to judge whether each TCR beta V gene segment behaved as functional or pseudogenic. Class I and class II HLA loci were covered by the typing at four-digit resolution. The study aimed to test whether signatures of past pathogen exposure could be identified by cataloging public T cell receptors. The study profiled the T cell repertoires of approximately 700 subjects by immunosequencing and related them to cytomegalovirus serostatus. Alongside the repertoire data, information on donor age, sex, ethnicity and CMV serostatus was compiled. On average, roughly 250,000 unique TCR beta nucleotide sequences were sequenced per donor among 398 genotyped donors of the cohort, with roughly 18% of those sequences being non-productive. The number of typed donors differed by locus: roughly 620-640 for A, B, C, DRB1 and DQB1; approximately 540 for DQA1; over 600 for DPA1; and about 450 for DPB1. Besides the first cohort of hundreds of subjects, a separate validation cohort made up of around 120 different subjects was used. An early release covering about 600 HLA-typed donors comprised approximately 290 gigabases of sequencing data and approximately 80 million unique TCR sequences.

The sample holds one count of this clone. Its binding antigen is unknown. Base qualities are not at hand, and no much larger clone is one base apart. The library was built by means of the immunoSEQ multiplex PCR assay. For the multiplex PCR, a mixture combining 60 forward primers for TCR Vbeta segments and 13 reverse primers for TCR Jbeta segments was used. The CDR3 region of rearranged TCR beta genes was amplified from genomic DNA with a multiplex PCR assay. The amplified TCR beta libraries were sequenced on the Illumina HiSeq System as 87-base-pair reads. Per the source publication's procedure: In a later analysis, roughly 80 million unique TCR beta chains were counted across the roughly 610 repertoires, and roughly 10 million of these chains were shared by at least two donors. Raw reads were error-corrected and collapsed into unique sequences by a nearest-neighbor algorithm in which closely related sequences were merged to remove PCR and sequencing errors. Alignment of CDR3 sequences to IMGT reference sequences was used to assign V, D and J gene segments. For a sequence to be retained, a match of at least six nucleotides to both a V gene segment and a J gene segment was required. Rearrangements were classified as productive when the CDR3 lacked stop codons and remained in frame with V and J, and all other rearrangements were classified as non-productive. Following IMGT convention, CDR3 was defined as the stretch from the second conserved V-encoded cysteine up to the conserved J-encoded phenylalanine. The earlier analysis of about 590 of the donors excluded sequences that lacked an unambiguous match to a single V gene segment. An earlier analysis of a few hundred of the donors classified V segments as functional when productive rearrangements were above 56.7% and as segregating when the standard deviation between donors was above 5%. A statistical classification framework was developed to diagnose cytomegalovirus status using the catalog of TCR beta chain sequences. In a later analysis, V and J genes were assigned by comparing TCR nucleotide sequences against IMGT/GENE-DB human TR gene sequences. In a later analysis, CDR3 sequences and most-parsimonious VDJ recombination scenarios were assigned using the TCRdist pipeline. In a later analysis, every TCR beta chain was defined by the combination of its CDR3 amino acid sequence and its V-gene family, and reads without a unique V-gene family were dropped. To address suspected cross-contamination and a sequencing artifact, a later analysis removed roughly 640 highly shared, low-generation-probability nucleotide sequences. For each public chain, a later analysis derived a clonal expansion index from normalized ranks of inferred template counts within each repertoire. Generation probabilities in a later analysis came from a VDJ recombination model fitted to out-of-frame rearrangements, and those results were checked against IGoR. Hypergeometric tests were used in a later analysis to score TCR-TCR, TCR-HLA and TCR-CMV co-occurrence, with a repertoire-size bias correction applied to the TCR pairs. False discovery rates were estimated in a later analysis by permuting HLA or CMV assignments 20 times. In a later analysis, co-occurring TCRs were grouped using DBSCAN, with TCRdist sequence similarity added in when clustering inside HLA-allele-positive subsets. Repertoires with fewer than 30,000 or more than 120,000 public chains, plus five repertoires with anomalous nucleotide sharing, were excluded from co-occurrence clustering. The source is immuneACCESS, and TCRdb retained only in-frame sequences with V and J called. Part of the clones is not carried over; for the studies checked, unresolved V genes explain less than half of this, and the remainder is unexplained. V, J and clone size were drawn from that table, and D and trimming were deduced from the DNA. The sample data list around 170,000 clones, and roughly 77% of these were observed just once. 1% of the sample goes to the ten largest clones.

Spanning cysteine to phenylalanine, the CDR3 consists of 15 amino acids. Only the CDR3 region is kept as DNA, spanning 45 bases read in frame from base 1. V is cut by 1 base and J by 0 bases, and the space between the germline ends is 8 bases. The germline V gene yields LGHNA for CDR1 and YSLEER for CDR2. Broad study findings and their caveats: The authors suggested that the approach could potentially be generalized to other disease states and immunological phenotypes. Presence/absence analyses assumed roughly uniform sequencing depth across donors, an assumption that may not hold. Broadly in line with IMGT annotations, most TCR beta V segments showed up in productive rearrangements about 90% or about 30% of the time in an earlier analysis of several hundred of the donors. The 87-base-pair reads could not distinguish some IMGT-functional V segments, including TRBV6-2 and TRBV6-3, so those segments were excluded. A further reported finding was that TCR beta sequences accurately predicted the HLA-A and HLA-B alleles for most subjects in the first cohort. A later genetic analysis associated a missense DCLRE1C variant with V-gene and J-gene trimming of TCR beta chains, and an independent cohort replicated the association. In vitro tests confirmed that a few of the cytomegalovirus-associated TCR beta chains recognize cytomegalovirus antigens. According to a later analysis, parvovirus B19, influenza, CMV and Epstein-Barr virus appeared linked to several top co-occurrence clusters. Compared with the roughly 700-donor mean, donors in an Asian-associated ancestry cluster had fewer N-insertions in productive TCRs, according to a later genetic analysis. A cluster of highly shared sequence variants was judged likely to represent a technical artifact of the sequencing pipeline. A later analysis associated about 17,000 TCR beta sequences with specific HLA alleles at a false discovery rate of 0.05. Because HLA typing was missing for some donors at each locus, association tests included only the typed subset. Strong co-occurrence of HLA alleles, especially DR and DQ, made assigning TCR associations to individual alleles difficult. Linkage disequilibrium might explain the correlated functional status among segregating V segments, but an unknown experimental factor could not be ruled out. Immune exposure information for the cohort was limited to CMV serostatus. In both the original and validation cohorts, the classifier was reported to diagnose cytomegalovirus status with high specificity and sensitivity. Most TCR sequences were observed very rarely across donors, whereas some public TCRs were present in many individuals. The earlier analysis of almost 600 of the donors excluded approximately 17 rarely observed V segments, including chromosome 9 orphons, because counts were too low. In a later analysis, most CMV-associated TCR beta chains were found to appear HLA-restricted, with HLA associations seemingly driven largely by CMV exposure. In a later analysis, HLA-associated TCR beta chains were found to be more clonally expanded and to have lower generation probabilities than equally common non-associated chains. The study listed 164 TCR beta chains as associated with cytomegalovirus. This cohort had only TCR beta chains sequenced, and the lack of alpha or paired-chain data limited which features could be detected. In a later analysis, TCR association rates were found to vary across HLA loci, with the most associated TCRs seen for DRB1 alleles and the fewest for HLA-C alleles.

In total, about 650 healthy bone marrow donors made up the cohort. At the time of sampling, every cohort member was nominally healthy, though immune exposures that went unrecorded were likely present. The donor tested CMV seropositive and was one of the 289 seropositive cohort members. Each donor provided a peripheral blood sample, and peripheral blood mononuclear cells were used for TCR beta sequencing. The Qiagen DNeasy Blood Extraction Kit was used to extract genomic DNA from the blood cell samples. Sequencing was done on a sample of PBMCs. The sequence derives from a woman in her fifties or sixties in good health and CMV-seropositive. The chain is made from TRBV4-3 and TRBJ2-3; TRBD1 is a possible D gene, resting on 6 matching bases. The DNA sequence follows: TGCGCCAGCAGCCAAGCCGGACAGAGCACAGATACGCAGTATTTT. This yields the protein CASSQAGQSTDTQYF.